This T cell receptor (beta chain) originates from a study of blood T cell repertoires in COVID-19. Across the study: Sites across the United States, Italy and Spain contributed samples from acute and convalescent COVID-19. From T cells, B-cell-depleted T cells, or PBMCs came the material, which was cDNA or gDNA.

The CDR3 sequence is 14 residues long. Germline lookup yields CDR1 MDHEN and CDR2 SYDVKM. The germline V and J ends were trimmed by 5 bases and 1 base, with 12 bases remaining between them. In the source study's methods: Nucleated cell counts were estimated from reference gene primer amplification. Assay used: immunoSEQ multiplex PCR; TCRdb lists only in-frame clones, some missing. The DNA gave D and trimming, while V, J and clone size come from that table. The sample lists roughly 58,000 clones, roughly 80% occurring once. The sequence was obtained from a man in his 70s with active COVID-19. The sample comprised peripheral blood. The chain employs TRBV28 and TRBJ2-7, with D possibly being TRBD1 (7 bases). The CDR3 bases are TGTGCCAGCAGTCTTCAGGGGGGATCCTACGAGCAGTACTTC. Translating gives CASSLQGGSYEQYF. The full variable domain, in which reference TRBV28 and TRBJ2-7 provide the parts outside the CDR3, is DVKVTQSSRYLVKRTGEKVFLECVQDMDHENMFWYRQDPGLGLRLIYFSYDVKMKEKGDIPEGYSVSREKKERFSLILESASTNQTSMYLCASSLQGGSYEQYFGPGTRLTVT.